A selection of T cell receptor beta chains follows, all from one sample in a study of OX40 agonist ivuxolimab in advanced cancers. Clones were sequenced by immunoSEQ multiplex PCR, and TCRdb holds only the in-frame ones, with some missing. The repertoire consists of around 14,000 clones, with over 65% occurring once and the leading ten covering 35% to 45%. The source was CD4+ or CD8+ T cells sorted from blood, collected in a trial of the OX40 agonist ivuxolimab. These receptors originate from an adult with an advanced solid tumor such as melanoma, head and neck, liver or kidney cancer. Both conserved end residues are part of each CDR3. A D gene is named only where the DNA matches it firmly. Only part of the rows carry a size: once, few, many, or a class if the clone is expanded.

d_call,v_call,clone_size,j_call,cdr3_nt,cdr3_aa
TRBD1,TRBV13,-,TRBJ1-2,TGTGCCAGCAGCGCCACCGGGACAGGGTATGGCTACACCTTC,CASSATGTGYGYTF
-,TRBV2,-,TRBJ2-5,TGTGCCAGCAATGACCCACGAACGATGGAGACCCAGTACTTC,CASNDPRTMETQYF
-,TRBV4-1,-,TRBJ1-3,TGCGCCAGCAGCGTCCCTGGAAACACCATATATTTT,CASSVPGNTIYF
-,TRBV4-1,few,TRBJ2-1,TGCGCCAGCAGCCAAGATCCCTACAATGAGCAGTTCTTC,CASSQDPYNEQFF
TRBD2,TRBV4-2,-,TRBJ2-2,TGTGCCAGCAGCCCACTAGCGGGAGGTGCCGGGGAGCTGTTTTTT,CASSPLAGGAGELFF
TRBD1,TRBV5-6,-,TRBJ2-5,TGTGCCAGCAGCCCCGGGGCAAGACAGGGAGCGGAGACCCAGTACTTC,CASSPGARQGAETQYF
TRBD1,TRBV29-1,-,TRBJ2-7,TGCAGCTACGGGACAGACTACGAGCAGTACTTC,CSYGTDYEQYF
-,TRBV6-1,once,TRBJ1-1,TGTGCCAGCAGTGATGCGGGATCTTTCACTGAAGCTTTCTTT,CASSDAGSFTEAFF
TRBD2,TRBV2,-,TRBJ2-3,TGTGCCAGCAGTGAAGATCGGGAGGGAGGTAGCACAGATACGCAGTATTTT,CASSEDREGGSTDTQYF
-,TRBV5-1,few,TRBJ1-1,TGCGCCAGCAGCACAGGTACTGAAGCTTTCTTT,CASSTGTEAFF
TRBD1,TRBV4-1,-,TRBJ2-2,TGCGCCAGCAGACGGGACGGGACAGGGGACGGGGAGCTGTTTTTT,CASRRDGTGDGELFF
-,TRBV6-6,-,TRBJ2-7,TGTGCCAGCAGTCCCGGGCCTGCGAGCGAGCAGTACTTC,CASSPGPASEQYF
-,TRBV4-2,-,TRBJ2-2,TGTGCCAGCAGCCAAGAATCATTAGGGGAGCTGTTTTTT,CASSQESLGELFF
TRBD1,TRBV2,-,TRBJ2-7,TGTGCCAGCGGGACAGGGTTTAGCTCCTACGAGCAGTACTTC,CASGTGFSSYEQYF
-,TRBV6-1,-,TRBJ2-2,TGTGCCAGCAGTGAAGTCACCTGGGGGGCAACGAACACCGGGGAGCTGTTTTTT,CASSEVTWGATNTGELFF
TRBD1,TRBV6-1,-,TRBJ2-7,TGTGCCAGCGGGACAGACCTGTTCTACGAGCAGTACTTC,CASGTDLFYEQYF
-,TRBV2,-,TRBJ1-1,TGTGCCAGCAGCGCCGACAGTTATTCAGAAGCTTTCTTT,CASSADSYSEAFF
-,TRBV30,-,TRBJ2-7,TGTGCCTGGAGTGTGGGGATCTACGAGCAGTACTTC,CAWSVGIYEQYF
TRBD1,TRBV9,once,TRBJ2-1,TGTGCCACCACAGGGGGACAGGGTGGGAGTTTGGATGAGCAGTTCTTC,CATTGGQGGSLDEQFF
-,TRBV4-1,-,TRBJ2-5,TGCGCCAGCAGTGGCGGGGAAGAGACCCAGTACTTC,CASSGGEETQYF
TRBD2,TRBV11-2,few,TRBJ2-2,TGTGCCAGCAGCTCCACCTCTAGCGGGAGGGCCGGGGAGCTGTTTTTT,CASSSTSSGRAGELFF
TRBD1,TRBV6-6,-,TRBJ1-5,TGTGCCAGCAGTTACAGGGGGCTTGGTCAGCCCCAGCATTTT,CASSYRGLGQPQHF
-,TRBV6-5,-,TRBJ1-2,TGTGCCAGCAGTTACTCGCGGACAAGAAGCAACTATGGCTACACCTTC,CASSYSRTRSNYGYTF
-,TRBV5-1,-,TRBJ1-1,TGCGCCAGCAGCTTGGCTTCGGGTTTGGGCACTGAAGCTTTCTTT,CASSLASGLGTEAFF
-,TRBV4-1,-,TRBJ2-7,TGCGCCAGCAGCCAAGGAAACAGTCAATCCTACGAGCAGTACTTC,CASSQGNSQSYEQYF
TRBD1,TRBV5-4,-,TRBJ2-7,TGTGCCAGCAGCTTGGTCGGGACAGGGCCCTACGAGCAGTACTTC,CASSLVGTGPYEQYF
-,TRBV30,-,TRBJ1-1,TGTGCCTGGAGTACACAGGGCAACACTGAAGCTTTCTTT,CAWSTQGNTEAFF
-,TRBV30,-,TRBJ2-7,TGTGCCTGGAGTGCTCGAATACAGGCCCTTGGTTCCTACGAGCAGTACTTC,CAWSARIQALGSYEQYF
-,TRBV19,-,TRBJ2-1,TGTGCCAGTAGTATAGTAGCAGGGCCAGGCAATGAGCAGTTCTTC,CASSIVAGPGNEQFF
-,TRBV5-1,-,TRBJ1-5,TGCGCCAGCAGCCAGGGGCCTAGCAATCAGCCCCAGCATTTT,CASSQGPSNQPQHF
TRBD2,TRBV7-6,few,TRBJ2-3,TGTGCCAGCAGCTTATTCGGGACTAGCGGGAGAATGGATACGCAGTATTTT,CASSLFGTSGRMDTQYF
-,TRBV7-9,few,TRBJ2-7,TGTGCCAGCAGCTTAGATACGGCTCCCTACGAGCAGTACTTC,CASSLDTAPYEQYF
-,TRBV29-1,-,TRBJ2-5,TGCAGCGTTGAGTTAGCGACAGGAGAGACCCAGTACTTC,CSVELATGETQYF
-,TRBV7-6,-,TRBJ2-7,TGTGCCAGCAGCTCAGTCGCTAGGCCCTACGAGCAGTACTTC,CASSSVARPYEQYF
-,TRBV7-8,-,TRBJ2-1,TGTGCCAGCAGCCTAGAGTCCTACAATGAGCAGTTCTTC,CASSLESYNEQFF
-,TRBV7-9,-,TRBJ1-2,TGTGCCAGCAGCTTGGAGGGGCTCTATGGCTACACCTTC,CASSLEGLYGYTF
TRBD2,TRBV11-2,-,TRBJ2-5,TGTGCCAGCAGCGCTAGCGGGGGGTGGGAGACCCAGTACTTC,CASSASGGWETQYF
-,TRBV7-6,-,TRBJ1-3,TGTGCCAGCAGCTTAGGTTCGGGGGGCGAAAACACCATATATTTT,CASSLGSGGENTIYF
TRBD1,TRBV28,-,TRBJ1-1,TGTGCCAGCAGTTTATTACAGGGGAGGAACACTGAAGCTTTCTTT,CASSLLQGRNTEAFF
-,TRBV7-9,-,TRBJ2-7,TGTGCCAGCAGCTTAGTTGTACCCAACGAGCAGTACTTC,CASSLVVPNEQYF
-,TRBV12-2,-,TRBJ2-6,TGTGCAAGTCGCGAAGGCTTGACCACACAAAGTCGGGCCAACGTCCTGACTTTC,CASREGLTTQSRANVLTF
-,TRBV28,-,TRBJ2-3,TGTGCCATAGGCTCAGATACGCAGTATTTT,CAIGSDTQYF
TRBD2,TRBV11-2,few,TRBJ2-1,TGTGCCAGCAGCTTAGGACCTAGCGGCGGAAAGAGTTACAATGAGCAGTTCTTC,CASSLGPSGGKSYNEQFF
-,TRBV28,-,TRBJ2-7,TGTGCCAGCAGTCCCCTGACAGTCTACGAGCAGTACTTC,CASSPLTVYEQYF
-,TRBV29-1,-,TRBJ2-1,TGCAGCGCACCATTCGGACTCTCAACCTACAATGAGCAGTTCTTC,CSAPFGLSTYNEQFF
TRBD1,TRBV29-1,medium-sized,TRBJ1-2,TGCAGCGTCAGGGGGGGCTTCGGTGTCAGTCGAAACTATGGCTACACCTTC,CSVRGGFGVSRNYGYTF
-,TRBV9,-,TRBJ2-1,TGTGCCAGCAGCGTAGTTGGAGGGCAGGGGGAGCAGTTCTTC,CASSVVGGQGEQFF
TRBD2,TRBV7-2,-,TRBJ2-3,TGTGCCAGCAGCCGACTAGCGGGAGGCAACACAGATACGCAGTATTTT,CASSRLAGGNTDTQYF
-,TRBV5-5,-,TRBJ2-7,TGTGCCAGCAGCTTGGTCCCAGGGGGGACCTACGAGCAGTACTTC,CASSLVPGGTYEQYF
-,TRBV27,-,TRBJ2-3,TGTGCCAGCAGTTTAGCGGGAACGACAGATACGCAGTATTTT,CASSLAGTTDTQYF
-,TRBV7-6,-,TRBJ2-3,TGTGCCAGCAGCTCCATTGATACGCAGTATTTT,CASSSIDTQYF